This T cell receptor (beta chain) was identified during a study of blood T cell repertoires in COVID-19 (dated by TCRdb to about 2020). For context, the study as a whole: Samples from collaborators originated in the United States, Italy and Spain and spanned both the acute and convalescent phases of COVID-19. The prospective study material was composed of cDNA or gDNA derived from T cells, B-cell-depleted T cells, or PBMCs. The sample metadata nearly always contained a de-identified subject ID, COVID-19 status, age in years and sex. Where available, HLA class I and class II types were obtained from metadata supplied by the sample provider rather than from assay-based typing. Deeply sampled blood TCRbeta repertoires from subjects exposed to, actively infected with, or recovered from COVID-19 were included in the dataset. Samples came from the ongoing ImmuneRACE study (first 160 participants) plus 1,254 subjects from 6 global collaborators. A freely available public database, intended as a resource for researchers studying the immune response to SARS-CoV-2, is where the repertoires were released.

Whole blood was collected in K2EDTA tubes by collaborating institutions according to the institutions' own protocols. For TCRbeta analysis, collaborators shipped samples as frozen whole blood, isolated PBMCs, or DNA extracted from either of those sample types. Findings and caveats that apply to the study as a whole: How much clinical and demographic metadata was included differed by source and by participant, and the metadata was provided uncurated.

As concerns this clone: Its antigen target is currently unknown. No quality values exist for individual bases; no much larger clone is one base distant.

There are 15 amino acids in the CDR3, from cysteine to phenylalanine inclusive. The sequence is cut down to CDR3 DNA, 45 bases in frame from base 1. Based on the germline V gene (reference sequence), the CDR1 and CDR2 sequences are SEHNR and FQNEAQ. The germline V and J ends show losses of 0 bases and 0 bases respectively, and no gene match explains 0 bases of the junction. The immunoSEQ Assay, a bias-controlled multiplex PCR, was used to amplify TCRbeta CDR3 regions from genomic DNA. On the authors' methods: The number of nucleated cells in each sample was estimated by amplification of reference gene primers within the assay. To quantify the absolute abundance of each unique TCRbeta CDR3 rearrangement, sequence reads were collapsed and filtered. For each sample, productive Simpson clonality was calculated as the square root of Simpson's diversity index over productive rearrangements. In its TCRdb copy, this immuneACCESS table keeps in-frame sequences only and misses some clones. Where compared with another copy, unresolved V genes explain less than half of these, and the others have no known cause. That table gives V, J and clone size, and the DNA gave D and trimming. This sample holds 270,000 or so clones; approximately 81% were observed only once. Together, the top ten hold about 3.4% of the sample.

This sequence was found in a woman aged 18-35 years with acute or convalescent COVID-19. The sequence links TRBV7-9 to TRBJ2-7, and TRBD1 matches 9 of the central bases. The material sequenced was peripheral blood. The DNA is as follows: TGTGCCAGCAGCTTAGCGGACAGGGGCTCCTACGAGCAGTACTTC. This is translated as CASSLADRGSYEQYF.